This TCR beta chain comes out of a study of PD-1 blockade in mismatch repair-deficient tumors. Overall study results and limits: After pembrolizumab, tumor-resident clones rose rapidly, then generally contracted before radiologic responses.

Assay used: immunoSEQ multiplex PCR; TCRdb lists only in-frame clones, some missing. The table records around 62,000 clones, more than 75% of them present only once. V lost 6 bases and J lost 4, with 7 bases in between. The germline gives CDR1 MNHNS, CDR2 SASEGT. The CDR3 covers 11 residues. Every patient had mismatch repair deficiency by PCR or immunohistochemistry. TCR sequencing covered a few patients who responded to pembrolizumab. On this clone itself: Its antigen remains unidentified.

The material sequenced was peripheral blood, taken 2 weeks after starting pembrolizumab. J is TRBJ2-7 and V is TRBV6-1, with D perhaps matching TRBD1 or TRBD2 (5 bases each). The clonotype was recovered from an adult with mismatch repair-deficient cancer. The CDR3 DNA is TGTGCCAGCAGCGGGGCGTACGAGCAGTACTTC. The encoded protein is CASSGAYEQYF.